What follows are 30 T cell receptor beta chains derived from one specimen sequenced in a study of blood T cell repertoires in COVID-19. Produced via immunoSEQ multiplex PCR; TCRdb's table is partial and in-frame only. The sample carries some 290,000 clones, around 91% recorded once. The sequencing input was peripheral blood. The receptors derive from a woman aged 40 to 50 with COVID-19, enrolled during active disease.

V usage is TRBV6-6 and J usage is TRBJ1-2; no firm D call. Per the germline V gene, CDR1 is MNHNY and CDR2 is SVGAGI (reference sequence). The V end was cut by 6 bases, the J end by 6 bases, with 11 bases between. The length of the CDR3 is 12 residues. CDR3 residues: CASRESEHGYTF. In DNA, the CDR3 is TGTGCCAGCAGGGAGTCGGAGCATGGCTACACCTTC.

V gene TRBV3-1 (or the pseudogene TRBV3-2) combines with J gene TRBJ2-4; 9 nucleotides agree with TRBD1. The CDR3 length is 14 residues. V lost 1 base, J lost 7 bases, and 2 bases stayed unmatched. The germline gives CDR1 LGHDT, CDR2 YNNKEL (reference sequence). CDR3 loop: CASSQGQGGNIQYF. For the CDR3, the DNA is TGTGCCAGCAGCCAAGGACAGGGGGGTAACATTCAGTACTTC.

This chain joins TRBV30 and TRBJ1-2, with D perhaps matching TRBD1 (5 bases). V shed 2 bases and J shed 7 bases, with 14 bases lying between them. CDR1 is GTSNPN, CDR2 SVGIG, per germline (reference sequence). The CDR3 extends over 13 amino acids. The CDR3 coding sequence is TGTGCCTGGAGTCGGACACCTCGCCGTGGCTACACCTTC. It codes for CAWSRTPRRGYTF. The complete variable domain, with remaining parts taken from reference TRBV30 and TRBJ1-2, reads SQTIHQWPATLVQPVGSPLSLECTVEGTSNPNLYWYRQAAGRGLQLLFYSVGIGQISSEVPQNLSASRPQDRQFILSSKKLLLSDSGFYLCAWSRTPRRGYTFGSGTRLTVV.

The V and J genes are TRBV12-3 or TRBV12-4 and TRBJ1-6; no clear D. This CDR3 is built from 13 residues. Deletions cut 7 bases from V and 10 bases from J, with 14 bases between. DNA for the CDR3: TGTGCCAGCACCCTACGGTGGCGGTCACCCCTCCACTTT. Its translation is CASTLRWRSPLHF.

The V call is TRBV29-1, the J call TRBJ1-2, with 12 bases identical to TRBD1. The CDR3 totals 17 residues. In germline, CDR1 is SQVTM, CDR2 ANQGSEA. The junction had 21 bases not matched to a gene; V was cut back by 8 bases and J by 8 bases. In nucleotides, the CDR3 is TGCAGCCCGTCCCTAGGGGACAGGGGGCGATGGGGGTCCGGCTACACCTTC. Translation: CSPSLGDRGRWGSGYTF.

The chain links TRBV28 to TRBJ2-3; 8 bases fit TRBD2. Trimming cost V 6 bases and J 6 bases; bases outside gene matches: 2. The germline gives CDR1 MDHEN, CDR2 SYDVKM. The CDR3 length is 12 residues. Here the CDR3 reads CASRASGDTQYF. CDR3 in DNA: TGTGCCAGCAGGGCTAGCGGGGATACGCAGTATTTT.

CDR3 in amino acids: CASSIEIGGGIYEQYF. The CDR3 DNA reads TGTGCCAGCAGCATAGAGATTGGGGGAGGGATCTACGAGCAGTACTTC. V and J are TRBV7-2 and TRBJ2-7, with 7 bases matching TRBD2. V shed 5 bases, J shed 3 bases, and the junction held 13 bases outside the gene matches. The germline V gene encodes CDR1 SGHTA and CDR2 FQGNSA. The CDR3 extends over 16 amino acids.

The chain carries TRBV19 and TRBJ1-1, with TRBD1 matching 9 bases. The germline CDR1 and CDR2 sequences are LNHDA and SQIVND (reference sequence). J was trimmed by 1 base and V by 5 bases; bases with no gene match: 5. This CDR3 region has 15 residues. The CDR3 sequence: CASSQDRGANTEAFF. As DNA, the CDR3 is TGTGCCAGTAGTCAAGACAGGGGGGCGAACACTGAAGCTTTCTTT.

The gene calls are TRBV5-1 and TRBJ2-7; 9 bases match TRBD2. Unmatched junction bases numbered 3, after V lost 5 bases and J lost 0 bases. The germline V gene has CDR1 SGHRS and CDR2 YFSETQ. The CDR3 runs 14 residues. The CDR3 sequence is CASRLAGTSYEQYF. In nucleotides, the CDR3 is TGCGCCAGCAGACTAGCGGGTACCTCCTACGAGCAGTACTTC.

The chain couples TRBV6-4 to TRBJ2-1, with 10 bases lining up with TRBD1. The CDR3 has 16 residues. Trimming cost V 1 base and J 7 bases; bases outside gene matches: 7. The germline V gene has CDR1 MRHNA and CDR2 SNTAGT. CDR3 DNA sequence: TGTGCCAGCAGTGACTGGGACAGGGGTGGTAGGAATGAGCAGTTCTTC. Its protein product is CASSDWDRGGRNEQFF.

The chain combines TRBV3-1 (or the pseudogene TRBV3-2) with TRBJ1-1, with D possibly being TRBD1 (5 bases). The CDR3 length is 14 residues. Deletions cut 4 bases from V and 0 bases from J, with 9 bases between. CDR1 is LGHDT, CDR2 YNNKEL, per germline (reference sequence). This chain's CDR3 is CASSRGGVNTEAFF. CDR3 coding DNA: TGTGCCAGCAGCCGGGGAGGGGTGAACACTGAAGCTTTCTTT.

This clone was recorded only once. V is TRBV9 and J is TRBJ2-2, with 9 positions matching TRBD2. CDR1 is SGDLS and CDR2 is YYNGEE in the germline V gene. Trimming removed 3 bases from V and 3 bases from J; junction bases left unmatched: 6. The CDR3 runs to 16 residues. In DNA form, the CDR3 reads TGTGCCAGCAGCGCTTATAGCGGGGGCGACACCGGGGAGCTGTTTTTT. Translating gives CASSAYSGGDTGELFF.

This clone has more than one count but fewer than ten. This sequence joins TRBV19 and TRBJ1-1; D remains unclear. V lost 7 bases and J lost 6, with 15 bases in between. The CDR3 length is 13 residues. Germline V gene sequence: CDR1 LNHDA, CDR2 SQIVND (reference sequence). The CDR3 DNA sequence: TGTGCCAGTACCTACCGGGGTGGGGCTGAAGCTTTCTTT. The encoded protein is CASTYRGGAEAFF.

J is TRBJ1-2 and V is TRBV6-5; 9 bases are a match to TRBD1. Germline V gene lookup returns CDR1 MNHEY and CDR2 SVGAGI. The CDR3 is 15 residues long. J was trimmed by 6 bases and V by 7 bases; bases with no gene match: 12. CDR3 bases: TGTGCCAGCAACACCGGGACAGGGACATCTCATGGCTACACCTTC. Translation: CASNTGTGTSHGYTF.

This rearrangement joins TRBV14 to TRBJ2-5; 7 nucleotides match TRBD1. The length of the CDR3 is 16 residues. V dropped 5 bases and J dropped 2; count of bases not matched to a gene: 11. Germline loops: CDR1 SGHDN, CDR2 FVKESK. The CDR3 protein is CASSAKGQAFQETQYF. CDR3 coding DNA: TGTGCCAGCAGCGCCAAAGGACAGGCCTTTCAAGAGACCCAGTACTTC.

Points on this clone: Here the CDR3 omits its conserved ending phenylalanine or tryptophan, so a read error is the likely source. The limits of the CDR3 on the DNA are not certain, so only TCRdb's listed CDR3 is given. This rearrangement joins TRBV2 to TRBJ1-2; TRBD1 is the table's D call and was not checked against the DNA. The CDR3 spans 11 amino acids, including both terminal residues. Germline CDR1 and CDR2: SNHLY and FYNNEI. The chain's CDR3 is CASRRDRMRKV.

The chain combines TRBV7-3 with TRBJ2-2, with a weak D call TRBD2 (5 bases). Germline V gives CDR1 SGHTA, CDR2 FQGTGA. This CDR3 is 15 amino acids long. Trimming removed 3 bases from V and 1 base from J, with 9 bases in between. The CDR3 DNA follows: TGTGCCAGCAGCTTGATGGGGAGGAACACCGGGGAGCTGTTTTTT. As protein: CASSLMGRNTGELFF.

The chain has TRBV7-2 and TRBJ2-7, with 8 bases that match TRBD2. Germline CDR1 and CDR2: SGHTA and FQGNSA. The CDR3 sequence is 15 residues long. After removal of 6 bases from V and 7 bases from J, the junction contained 14 bases not matched to a gene. In nucleotides, the CDR3 is TGTGCCAGCAGACCCGGGGGGGGACAAACGGGAGAGCAGTACTTC. Protein: CASRPGGGQTGEQYF.

The chain carries TRBV6-2 or TRBV6-3 and TRBJ1-2; D perhaps matches TRBD1 (5 bases). The CDR3 loop spans 15 amino acids. V lost 6 bases to trimming and J lost 5 bases, with 19 bases between them. CDR1 is MNHEY and CDR2 is SVGEGT in the germline V gene. DNA for the CDR3: TGTGCCAGCAGCCCCCTTGGGGGGGTACGGTATGGCTACACCTTC. Its protein product is CASSPLGGVRYGYTF.

J is TRBJ1-1 and V is TRBV3-1 (or the pseudogene TRBV3-2); D gene unclear. V shed 4 bases and J shed 3 bases, with 15 bases lying between them. Germline V lookup: CDR1 LGHDT, CDR2 YNNKEL (reference sequence). This CDR3 is built from 15 residues. The CDR3 region is CASSLGLGFDTEAFF. CDR3 bases: TGTGCCAGCAGCCTCGGACTGGGGTTTGACACTGAAGCTTTCTTT.

The chain joins TRBV27 to TRBJ1-4; D not certain. The CDR3 sequence is 11 residues long. V lost 6 bases and J 8 bases, leaving 7 bases between the germline ends. The germline V gene encodes CDR1 MNHEY and CDR2 SMNVEV (reference sequence). In DNA, the CDR3 is TGTGCCAGCAGGATCGAGGAAAAACTGTTTTTT. This sequence encodes CASRIEEKLFF.

The chain has TRBV19 and TRBJ2-2; 14 bases agree with TRBD2. Germline V lookup: CDR1 LNHDA, CDR2 SQIVND (reference sequence). This CDR3 comprises 16 residues. After removal of 7 bases from V and 5 bases from J, the junction contained 6 bases not matched to a gene. CDR3 region: CASTPRLAGGTGELFF. The CDR3 region has the DNA TGTGCCAGTACTCCGCGACTAGCGGGAGGGACCGGGGAGCTGTTTTTT.

The chain employs TRBV7-3 and TRBJ2-7; 7 bases agree with TRBD2. Germline CDR1 SGHTA, CDR2 FQGTGA. The CDR3 runs 14 residues. The ends lost 0 bases at V and 6 bases at J; junction bases unmatched: 5. The CDR3 spells CASSLTAGAVEQYF. The DNA for the CDR3 is TGTGCCAGCAGCTTAACGGCGGGAGCGGTCGAGCAGTACTTC.

The table lists this clone with a count of one. The rearrangement links TRBV4-3 to TRBJ1-4, with TRBD1 as a possible D gene (5 bases). CDR1 and CDR2 (germline): LGHNA, YSLEER. The CDR3 is 19 amino acids. Trimming removed 0 bases from V and 4 bases from J, with 21 bases in between. This CDR3 is CASSQDNRAGQGFNEKLFF. The CDR3 bases are TGCGCCAGCAGCCAAGATAATCGTGCAGGCCAGGGATTTAATGAAAAACTGTTTTTT.

The rearrangement joins TRBV5-4 to TRBJ1-6; weak D call: TRBD1 (5 bases). The CDR3 covers 13 residues. Trimming removed 5 bases from V and 5 bases from J, with 8 bases in between. Germline CDR1 is SGHNT and CDR2 is YYREEE (reference sequence). As DNA, the CDR3 is TGTGCCAGCAGGGGACTCAATAATTCACCCCTCCACTTT. Its translation is CASRGLNNSPLHF. Full variable domain (outside the CDR3, taken from reference TRBV5-4 and TRBJ1-6): ETGVTQSPTHLIKTRGQQVTLRCSSQSGHNTVSWYQQALGQGPQFIFQYYREEENGRGNFPPRFSGLQFPNYSSELNVNALELDDSALYLCASRGLNNSPLHFGNGTRLTVT.

The count of this clone is one. In nucleotides, the CDR3 is TGTGCCAGCAGCCAAGTGGGGTGGAGGTCCTCTGGAAACACCATATATTTT. As protein: CASSQVGWRSSGNTIYF. The V and J genes are TRBV3-1 (or the pseudogene TRBV3-2) and TRBJ1-3; D is unclear. From germline, CDR1 is LGHDT and CDR2 YNNKEL (reference sequence). The V end was cut by 1 base, the J end by 0 bases, with 13 bases between. CDR3 length equals 17 residues.

Worth noting for this clone: The identical CDR3 is also encoded by other nucleotide sequences in the sample. The chain carries TRBV6-1 and TRBJ1-5; D unclear. Germline V gene data show CDR1 as MNHNS and CDR2 as SASEGT. The CDR3 spans 15 residues. Deletions cut 0 bases from V and 4 bases from J, with 10 bases between. The CDR3 DNA reads TGTGCCAGCAGTGAAGCTGGGCAGCAAAATCAGCCCCAGCATTTT. Its protein product is CASSEAGQQNQPQHF.

The chain has TRBV19 and TRBJ2-6, with 7 bases identical to TRBD1. V lost 1 base and J lost 4; bases outside the gene matches: 4. The CDR3 loop spans 16 amino acids. Germline V CDR1 and CDR2: LNHDA, SQIVND (reference sequence). This chain's CDR3 is CASSIVTGAGANVLTF. CDR3 in DNA: TGTGCCAGTAGTATAGTTACAGGGGCAGGGGCCAACGTCCTGACTTTC.

CDR3 DNA: TGCGCCAGCAGCCAAGCCGCGGGGGGAACCTACGAGCAGTACTTC. Protein product: CASSQAAGGTYEQYF. The J gene is TRBJ2-7, the V gene TRBV4-3; 8 bases match TRBD2. Germline V gene sequence: CDR1 LGHNA, CDR2 YSLEER. The CDR3 is 15 residues long. The V segment lost 1 base and the J segment 2 bases; nucleotides outside the gene matches: 4.

The chain is built from TRBV5-1 and TRBJ2-2; tentatively, D is TRBD1 (6 bases). Germline lookup yields CDR1 SGHRS and CDR2 YFSETQ. The CDR3 sequence is 15 residues long. V lost 2 bases and J lost 3, with 11 bases in between. The CDR3 sequence: CASSFAAGDTGELFF. The CDR3 DNA reads as TGCGCCAGCAGCTTCGCGGCAGGGGACACCGGGGAGCTGTTTTTT.